Listed below are T cell receptor beta chains from one sample, sequenced in a study of shared clonotypes between healthy human individuals. The repertoire was sequenced with immunoSEQ multiplex PCR; TCRdb's copy has only in-frame clones and lacks some. The table lists some 2,000,000 clones, roughly 95% of them singletons. Input material: naive CD4+ T cells sorted from blood. Source of these receptors: a man aged 18 to 30 in good health. Both conserved end residues are part of each CDR3.

>TRBV19|TRBJ2-7|13
CASSITPTYEQYF
>TRBV19|TRBJ1-5|14
CASSSGVWNQPQHF
>TRBV18|TRBJ1-1|15
CASSPSGGGPTEAFF
>TRBV4-1|TRBJ2-2|15
CASSLQGADTGELFF
>TRBV6-1|TRBJ2-5|15
CASSELRAGGETQYF
>TRBV7-8|TRBJ1-1|15
CASSVAQGAFTEAFF
>TRBV5-5|TRBJ1-5|14
CASSAWQMNQPQHF
>TRBV5-1|TRBJ2-2|14
CASSGLISAGELFF
>TRBV21-1|TRBJ2-5|11
CASSHAGLEYF
>TRBV30|TRBJ1-5|15
CAWSFTGTPNQPQHF
>TRBV6-4|TRBJ1-5|15
CASSETGGLNQPQHF
>TRBV9|TRBJ1-2|15
CASSVEQGTIGGYTF
>TRBV30|TRBJ1-2|12
CAWSGGSRGYTF
>TRBV7-2|TRBJ1-6|14
CASSWGQNNSPLHF